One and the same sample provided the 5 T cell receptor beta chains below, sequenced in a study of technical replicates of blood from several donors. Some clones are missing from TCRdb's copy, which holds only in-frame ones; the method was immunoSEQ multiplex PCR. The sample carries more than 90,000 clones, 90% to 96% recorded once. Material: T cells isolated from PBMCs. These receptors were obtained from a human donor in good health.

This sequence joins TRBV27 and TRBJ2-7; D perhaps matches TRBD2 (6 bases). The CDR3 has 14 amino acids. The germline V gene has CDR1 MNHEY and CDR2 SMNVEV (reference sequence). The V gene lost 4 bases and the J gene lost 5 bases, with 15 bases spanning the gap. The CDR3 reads CASSYFGGINEQYF. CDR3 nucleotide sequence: TGTGCCAGCAGTTATTTCGGCGGGATAAACGAGCAGTACTTC.

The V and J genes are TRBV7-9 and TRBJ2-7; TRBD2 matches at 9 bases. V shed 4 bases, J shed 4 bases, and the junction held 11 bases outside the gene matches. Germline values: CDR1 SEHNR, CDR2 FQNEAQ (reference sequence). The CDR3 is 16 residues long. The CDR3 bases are TGTGCCAGCAGCTCGCCCAGACTAGCGGAATCTTACGAGCAGTACTTC. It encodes CASSSPRLAESYEQYF.

Here the CDR3 DNA reads TGCGCCAGCAGCCAAGTGGGGTTCGGGACAGGGTTGAATGGCTACACCTTC. It specifies CASSQVGFGTGLNGYTF. V is TRBV4-1 and J is TRBJ1-2, with TRBD1 identical over 9 bases. J was trimmed by 6 bases and V by 1 base; bases with no gene match: 12. Looked up from germline, CDR1 is MGHRA and CDR2 is YSYEKL. The CDR3 is 17 residues long.

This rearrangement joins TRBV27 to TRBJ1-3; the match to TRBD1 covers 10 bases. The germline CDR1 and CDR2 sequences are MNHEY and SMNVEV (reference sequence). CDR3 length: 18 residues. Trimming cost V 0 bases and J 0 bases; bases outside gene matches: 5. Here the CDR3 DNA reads TGTGCCAGCAGTTTATCGGGGACAGGGGCTCTCTCTGGAAACACCATATATTTT. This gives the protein CASSLSGTGALSGNTIYF.

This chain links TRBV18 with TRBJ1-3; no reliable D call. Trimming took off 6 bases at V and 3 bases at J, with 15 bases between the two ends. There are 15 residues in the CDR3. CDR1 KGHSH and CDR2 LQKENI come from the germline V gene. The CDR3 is CASSSEAYLGNTIYF. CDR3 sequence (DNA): TGTGCCAGCTCGTCTGAAGCTTATCTTGGAAACACCATATATTTT.